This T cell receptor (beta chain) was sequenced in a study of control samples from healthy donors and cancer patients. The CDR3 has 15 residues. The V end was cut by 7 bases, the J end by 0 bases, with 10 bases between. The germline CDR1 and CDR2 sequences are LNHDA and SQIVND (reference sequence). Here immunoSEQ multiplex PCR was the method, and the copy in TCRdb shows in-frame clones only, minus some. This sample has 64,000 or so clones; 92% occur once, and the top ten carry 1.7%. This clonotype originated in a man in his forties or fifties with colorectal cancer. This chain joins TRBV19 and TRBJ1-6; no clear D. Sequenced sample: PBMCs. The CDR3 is CASTQELSYNSPLHF. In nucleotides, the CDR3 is TGTGCCAGTACCCAGGAGCTCTCCTATAATTCACCCCTCCACTTT.